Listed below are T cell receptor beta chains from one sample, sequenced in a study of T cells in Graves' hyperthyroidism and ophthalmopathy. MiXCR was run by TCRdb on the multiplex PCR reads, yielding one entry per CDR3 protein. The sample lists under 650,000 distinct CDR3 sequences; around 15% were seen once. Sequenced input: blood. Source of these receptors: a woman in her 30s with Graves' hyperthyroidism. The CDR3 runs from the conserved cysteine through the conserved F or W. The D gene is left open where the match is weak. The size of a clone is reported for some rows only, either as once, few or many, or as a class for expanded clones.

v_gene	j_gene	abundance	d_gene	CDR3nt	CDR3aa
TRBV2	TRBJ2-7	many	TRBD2	TGTGCCAGCAGTGAACAAAGCGGGAGCCACAACGAGCAGTACTTC	CASSEQSGSHNEQYF
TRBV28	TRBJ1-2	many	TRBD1	TGTGCCAGCAGTTTTAGCCTCGGGACAGGGTCTGGCTACACCTTC	CASSFSLGTGSGYTF
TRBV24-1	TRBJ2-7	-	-	TGTGCCACCAGTGGTTCCGGGACACCGAGCTCCTACGAGCAGTACTTC	CATSGSGTPSSYEQYF
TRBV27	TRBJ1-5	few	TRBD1	TGTGCCAGCAAACCTGGGACAGGGGCAACTTATAGCAATCAGCCCCAGCATTTT	CASKPGTGATYSNQPQHF
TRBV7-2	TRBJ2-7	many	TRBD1	TGTGCCAGCAGCTTGGCCAGGGGGCAGGGATACGAGCAGTACTTC	CASSLARGQGYEQYF
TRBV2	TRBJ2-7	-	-	TGTGCCAGCAGTGAGGGTAGCAGGATCCACGAGCAGTACTTC	CASSEGSRIHEQYF
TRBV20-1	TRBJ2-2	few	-	TGCAGTGCTAGTGGAGCTCCGAACACCGGGGAGCTGTTTTTT	CSASGAPNTGELFF
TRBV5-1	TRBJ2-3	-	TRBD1	TGCGCCAGCAGCTTGGCCTTGGACAGGCGCACAGATACGCAGTATTTT	CASSLALDRRTDTQYF
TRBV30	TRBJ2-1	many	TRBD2	TGTGCCCTGACTAGCGGGAGTATCGATGAGCAGTTCTTC	CALTSGSIDEQFF
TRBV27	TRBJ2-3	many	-	TGTGCCAGCAGTCCACCACGGACACTACGGGGAACAGATACGCAGTATTTT	CASSPPRTLRGTDTQYF
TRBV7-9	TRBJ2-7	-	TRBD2	TGTGCCAGCAGGGAGGGGACTAGCGGGTTATACGAGCAGTACTTC	CASREGTSGLYEQYF
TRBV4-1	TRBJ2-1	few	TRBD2	TGCGCCAGCAGCTCAGGTGGTGCGGGAGGGCCCCTGGGTGAGCAGTTCTTC	CASSSGGAGGPLGEQFF
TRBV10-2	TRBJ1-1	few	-	TGCGCCAGCAGTGTAACGGTGAACACTGAAGCTTTCTTT	CASSVTVNTEAFF
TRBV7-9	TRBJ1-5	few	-	TGTGCCAGCAGCCCACTGCCTAATCAGCCCCAGCATTTT	CASSPLPNQPQHF
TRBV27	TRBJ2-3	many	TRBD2	TGTGCCAGCAGGTTGGGACTAGCGGGAGGAGGTGATACGCAGTATTTT	CASRLGLAGGGDTQYF
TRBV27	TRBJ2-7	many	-	TGTGCCAGCAGTTGGACAGCTCACTACGAGCAGTACTTC	CASSWTAHYEQYF
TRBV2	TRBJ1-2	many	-	TGTGCCAGCAGCGCAACAGGGACGGATGGCTACACCTTC	CASSATGTDGYTF
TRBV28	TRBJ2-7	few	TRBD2	TGTGCCAGCAGGGATAGGGCGGGAGCGCTAACCTACGAGCAGTACTTC	CASRDRAGALTYEQYF
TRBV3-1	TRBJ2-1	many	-	TGTGCCAGCAGCCGTGAAGGGGGTGAGCAGTTCTTC	CASSREGGEQFF
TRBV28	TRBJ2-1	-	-	TGTGCCAGCAGTCCGGGACCTCCCCCCAATGAGCAGTTCTTC	CASSPGPPPNEQFF
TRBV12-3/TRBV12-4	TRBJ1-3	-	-	TGTGCCAGCAGCGTAAACACCATATATTTT	CASSVNTIYF
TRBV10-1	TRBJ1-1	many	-	TGCGCCAGCAGTGAGTCAGGGGCCCCCACTGAAGCTTTCTTT	CASSESGAPTEAFF
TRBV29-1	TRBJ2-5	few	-	TGCAGCCCATCGTATGCGGGCTGGGAGACCCAGTACTTC	CSPSYAGWETQYF